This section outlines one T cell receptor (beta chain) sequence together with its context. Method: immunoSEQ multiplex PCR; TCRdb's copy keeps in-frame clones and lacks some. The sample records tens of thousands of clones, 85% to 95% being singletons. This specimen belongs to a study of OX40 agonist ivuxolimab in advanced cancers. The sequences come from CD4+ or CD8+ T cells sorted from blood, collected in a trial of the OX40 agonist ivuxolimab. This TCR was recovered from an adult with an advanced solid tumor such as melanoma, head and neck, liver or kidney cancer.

CDR3 nucleotides: TGTGCCAGCAGCTTACGGACTAGCGGGGGGACCGGGGAGCTGTTTTTT. Residues: CASSLRTSGGTGELFF. This chain uses TRBV11-2 with TRBJ2-2; 14 bases align to TRBD2. V lost 2 bases to trimming and J lost 5 bases; unmatched junction nucleotides: 1. In germline, CDR1 is SGHAT, CDR2 FQNNGV. The CDR3 sequence is 16 residues long.